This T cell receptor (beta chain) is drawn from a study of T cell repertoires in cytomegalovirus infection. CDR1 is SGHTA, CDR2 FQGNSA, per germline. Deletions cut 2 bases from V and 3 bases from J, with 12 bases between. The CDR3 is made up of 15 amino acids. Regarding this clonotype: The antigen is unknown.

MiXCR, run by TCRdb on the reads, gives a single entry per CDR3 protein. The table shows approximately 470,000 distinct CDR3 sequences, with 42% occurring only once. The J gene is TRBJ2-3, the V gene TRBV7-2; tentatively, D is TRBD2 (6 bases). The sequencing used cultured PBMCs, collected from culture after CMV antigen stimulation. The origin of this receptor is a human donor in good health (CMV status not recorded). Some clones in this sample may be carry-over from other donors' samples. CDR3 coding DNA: TGTGCCAGCAGCTTACGGGAGAGACTAACAGATACGCAGTATTTT. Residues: CASSLRERLTDTQYF.